The T cell receptor beta chain under discussion was sequenced for a study of blood T cell repertoires in COVID-19. Study background: From the United States, Italy and Spain came samples of acute and convalescent COVID-19. PBMCs, B-cell-depleted T cells, or T cells provided the cDNA or gDNA that made up the material.

As processed by the authors: Using reference gene primer amplification, nucleated cell counts were estimated. The method was immunoSEQ multiplex PCR; TCRdb's version includes in-frame clones alone and lacks a portion of them. Clone size and the V and J calls come from that table; the DNA yielded D and trimming. The table lists under 20,000 clones, 80% to 95% of them singletons. The CDR3 is made up of 18 amino acids. Per germline, CDR1 MNHNS and CDR2 SASEGT. Trimming removed 1 base at V and 0 bases at J, with 16 bases between. This receptor was identified in a woman aged 50 to 60 with active COVID-19. Sequencing input: peripheral blood. This chain joins TRBV6-1 and TRBJ2-1, with D unclear. The CDR3 DNA follows: TGTGCCAGCAGTGAAGACCTCGTGCCCCGACACTCCTACAATGAGCAGTTCTTC. This sequence encodes CASSEDLVPRHSYNEQFF.